Following are 21 T cell receptor beta chains from one sample sequenced in a study of cytomegalovirus exposure and HLA in healthy donors. The PCR used 60 Vbeta and 13 Jbeta primers. Profiled with immunoSEQ multiplex PCR; TCRdb holds only in-frame clones, not every one. Recorded here are tens of thousands of clones; the top ten clones represent 3.5% to 4%. The specimen was PBMCs. The receptors shown here come from a female donor in good health and CMV-seropositive.

The rearrangement joins TRBV19 to TRBJ2-5; the match to TRBD1 covers 8 bases. The trim removed 1 base at V and 2 bases at J, leaving 6 bases unmatched. This CDR3 contains 16 residues. The germline gives CDR1 LNHDA, CDR2 SQIVND (reference sequence). Here the CDR3 reads CASSIGTGWGQETQYF. Here the CDR3 DNA reads TGTGCCAGTAGTATAGGGACAGGGTGGGGTCAAGAGACCCAGTACTTC.

The V gene is TRBV7-2, the J gene TRBJ2-7, with 7 bases matching TRBD1. CDR3 length equals 15 residues. J lost 2 bases, V lost 3 bases, and 7 bases had no gene match. Germline loops: CDR1 SGHTA, CDR2 FQGNSA. The CDR3 spells CASSFTGAFTYEQYF. CDR3 sequence (DNA): TGTGCCAGCAGCTTTACAGGGGCTTTCACCTACGAGCAGTACTTC.

This sequence joins TRBV28 and TRBJ2-7; 9 bases match TRBD2. Germline V gene lookup returns CDR1 MDHEN and CDR2 SYDVKM. V was clipped by 8 bases and J by 0 bases; unmatched bases: 2. This CDR3 has 13 residues. The CDR3 region is CASFSGSSYEQYF. The CDR3 DNA follows: TGTGCCAGCTTTAGCGGGAGCTCCTACGAGCAGTACTTC.

The rearrangement links TRBV19 to TRBJ2-7, with TRBD2 matching 7 bases. This CDR3 contains 15 residues. V shed 5 bases and J 2 bases; nucleotides not matched to a gene: 9. Germline V CDR1 and CDR2: LNHDA, SQIVND (reference sequence). The chain's CDR3 is CASSPQPGGPYEQYF. CDR3 sequence (DNA): TGTGCCAGTAGTCCCCAGCCGGGGGGTCCCTACGAGCAGTACTTC.

Note on this clone: The sample has other DNA sequences that encode this CDR3 too. The chain has TRBV11-3 and TRBJ1-6; TRBD1 might be the D (6 bases). Per germline, CDR1 SGHNT and CDR2 YENEEA. The V and J ends lost 0 bases and 9 bases respectively, with 9 bases between them. The CDR3 sequence is 14 residues long. The CDR3 sequence: CASSLEAGVSPLHF. The CDR3 DNA follows: TGTGCCAGCAGCTTAGAGGCAGGGGTTTCACCCCTCCACTTT.

The chain uses TRBV5-1 and TRBJ2-7; D gene uncertain. The CDR3 length is 13 residues. From germline, CDR1 is SGHRS and CDR2 YFSETQ. Trimming took off 4 bases at V and 1 base at J, with 9 bases between the two ends. CDR3 in DNA: TGCGCCAGCAGCCCAGGTGGATCCTACGAGCAGTACTTC. It specifies CASSPGGSYEQYF.

The chain has TRBV23-1 and TRBJ2-5; 8 bases line up with TRBD1. TRBV23-1 is identified as an open reading frame with a role that is uncertain. The CDR3 sequence is 22 residues long. Trimming removed 0 bases from V and 5 bases from J; junction bases left unmatched: 26. CDR3 nucleotides: TGCGCCAGCAGTCAATCTCACAGGGGGTTAGGAATAAAGGTACGAATTCTGGAGACCCAGTACTTC. Amino acid sequence: CASSQSHRGLGIKVRILETQYF.

The rearrangement uses TRBV7-3 and TRBJ1-1; D call uncertain. CDR3 size: 13 residues. Trimming pared 6 bases from V and 1 base from J, leaving 9 bases between. The germline gives CDR1 SGHTA, CDR2 FQGTGA. Here the CDR3 DNA reads TGTGCCAGCAGGTCCCGGGGGAACACTGAAGCTTTCTTT. It yields the protein CASRSRGNTEAFF.

The genes are TRBV9 and TRBJ2-3; D may be TRBD2 (5 bases). Per germline, CDR1 SGDLS and CDR2 YYNGEE. The CDR3 extends over 11 amino acids. V gave up 3 bases and J gave up 6 bases, with 5 bases separating them. CDR3 DNA: TGTGCCAGCAGCGCGGGGGATACGCAGTATTTT. Protein: CASSAGDTQYF. Filled out from reference TRBV9 and TRBJ2-3, the complete variable domain reads DSGVTQTPKHLITATGQRVTLRCSPRSGDLSVYWYQQSLDQGLQFLIQYYNGEERAKGNILERFSAQQFPDLHSELNLSSLELGDSALYFCASSAGDTQYFGPGTRLTVL.

The V and J genes are TRBV5-1 and TRBJ2-7; 9 bases are a match to TRBD1. The CDR3 is 15 residues long. Per the germline V gene, CDR1 is SGHRS and CDR2 is YFSETQ. The trim removed 3 bases at V and 6 bases at J, leaving 10 bases unmatched. CDR3 nucleotide sequence: TGCGCCAGCAGCTGGGGCGGAACAGGGGGCTCCGAGCAGTACTTC. Its protein product is CASSWGGTGGSEQYF.

The rearrangement joins TRBV30 to TRBJ2-1; D perhaps matches TRBD2 (6 bases). The CDR3 has 14 residues. Germline CDR1 reads GTSNPN; CDR2 reads SVGIG (reference sequence). The V and J ends lost 5 bases and 7 bases respectively, with 18 bases between them. The CDR3 region is CAWHGGSWWNEQFF. The CDR3 coding sequence is TGTGCCTGGCATGGGGGGTCCTGGTGGAATGAGCAGTTCTTC. Using reference TRBV30 and TRBJ2-1 for the parts outside the CDR3, the full variable domain is SQTIHQWPATLVQPVGSPLSLECTVEGTSNPNLYWYRQAAGRGLQLLFYSVGIGQISSEVPQNLSASRPQDRQFILSSKKLLLSDSGFYLCAWHGGSWWNEQFFGPGTRLTVL.

The rearrangement uses TRBV15 and TRBJ2-7, with TRBD1 matching over 7 bases. The length of the CDR3 is 18 residues. Germline V gives CDR1 LNHNV, CDR2 YYDKDF (reference sequence). Trimming cost V 5 bases and J 0 bases; bases outside gene matches: 16. The CDR3 bases are TGTGCCACCAGCTCATTGCCTTCGACAGGGCTCAGCTCCTACGAGCAGTACTTC. Translating it yields CATSSLPSTGLSSYEQYF.

The chain has TRBV20-1 and TRBJ1-1; no clear D gene. The germline V and J ends were trimmed by 1 base and 7 bases, with 7 bases remaining between them. CDR1 is DFQATT, CDR2 SNEGSKA, per germline (reference sequence). The CDR3 loop spans 11 amino acids. DNA for the CDR3: TGCAGTGCTAGAGGCGGCCGTGAAGCTTTCTTT. It yields the protein CSARGGREAFF.

CDR3 coding DNA: TGTGCCAGCTCACCACGGGCCCCCGGGACAGGGGTTCACACTGAAGCTTTCTTT. It translates to CASSPRAPGTGVHTEAFF. The rearrangement links TRBV18 to TRBJ1-1; the match to TRBD1 covers 10 bases. With V trimmed by 1 base and J by 3 bases, 11 bases remained unmatched. CDR3 length equals 18 residues. The germline gives CDR1 KGHSH, CDR2 LQKENI.

The V and J genes are TRBV5-6 and TRBJ2-5; 7 nucleotides match TRBD1. The germline gives CDR1 SGHDT, CDR2 YYEEEE. The CDR3 is made up of 13 amino acids. J was trimmed by 2 bases and V by 6 bases; bases with no gene match: 4. This CDR3 reads CASTTGVQETQYF. The CDR3 bases are TGTGCCAGCACCACAGGGGTACAAGAGACCCAGTACTTC.

V gene TRBV5-1 combines with J gene TRBJ2-7, with D unresolved. Trimming pared 1 base from V and 3 bases from J, leaving 8 bases between. The CDR3 runs 13 residues. Germline CDR1 reads SGHRS; CDR2 reads YFSETQ. The CDR3 loop reads CASSLPTDYEQYF. The CDR3 DNA is TGCGCCAGCAGCTTGCCCACAGACTACGAGCAGTACTTC. Filled out from reference TRBV5-1 and TRBJ2-7, the complete variable domain reads KAGVTQTPRYLIKTRGQQVTLSCSPISGHRSVSWYQQTPGQGLQFLFEYFSETQRNKGNFPGRFSGRQFSNSRSEMNVSTLELGDSALYLCASSLPTDYEQYFGPGTRLTVT.

The chain links TRBV6-5 to TRBJ1-6; 9 bases agree with TRBD1. V was clipped by 0 bases and J by 9 bases; unmatched bases: 6. The germline gives CDR1 MNHEY, CDR2 SVGAGI. There are 16 residues in the CDR3. The chain's CDR3 is CASSYSTGTGSSPLHF. The CDR3 region has the DNA TGTGCCAGCAGTTACTCGACCGGGACAGGGTCTTCACCCCTCCACTTT.

The CDR3 protein is CASSWPWSNYGYTF. The CDR3 nucleotides are TGTGCCAGCAGTTGGCCCTGGTCTAACTATGGCTACACCTTC. This chain connects TRBV28 to TRBJ1-2, with D uncertain. The V end lost 4 bases, the J end lost 0 bases, and 9 bases lay between the germline ends. Germline CDR1 is MDHEN and CDR2 is SYDVKM. This CDR3 spans 14 amino acids.

J is TRBJ2-7 and V is TRBV5-1, with 9 bases matching TRBD2. The junction had 6 bases not matched to a gene; V was cut back by 5 bases and J by 6 bases. Germline lookup yields CDR1 SGHRS and CDR2 YFSETQ. This CDR3 is 13 amino acids long. The CDR3 DNA reads as TGCGCCAGCAGGCCTAGCGGGGAAAGCGAGCAGTACTTC. Its translation is CASRPSGESEQYF.

The rearrangement links TRBV7-2 to TRBJ2-7; the D gene is possibly TRBD2 (5 bases). Trimming took off 5 bases at V and 3 bases at J, with 14 bases between the two ends. This CDR3 region has 14 residues. The germline gives CDR1 SGHTA, CDR2 FQGNSA. CDR3 nucleotides: TGTGCCAGCAGCCCCAGGCCGGGATTCTACGAGCAGTACTTC. Translating it yields CASSPRPGFYEQYF.

Details on this clone: Relative to the germline gene, one junction end is altered; a read error may explain this. The gene calls are TRBV18 and TRBJ2-3; TRBD2 aligns across 9 bases. The germline V gene encodes CDR1 KGHSH and CDR2 LQKENI. CDR3 length equals 16 residues. This CDR3 reads CASSPVTSGLTDKQYF. CDR3 DNA sequence: TGTGCCAGCTCACCAGTTACTAGCGGGCTCACAGATAAGCAGTATTTT.